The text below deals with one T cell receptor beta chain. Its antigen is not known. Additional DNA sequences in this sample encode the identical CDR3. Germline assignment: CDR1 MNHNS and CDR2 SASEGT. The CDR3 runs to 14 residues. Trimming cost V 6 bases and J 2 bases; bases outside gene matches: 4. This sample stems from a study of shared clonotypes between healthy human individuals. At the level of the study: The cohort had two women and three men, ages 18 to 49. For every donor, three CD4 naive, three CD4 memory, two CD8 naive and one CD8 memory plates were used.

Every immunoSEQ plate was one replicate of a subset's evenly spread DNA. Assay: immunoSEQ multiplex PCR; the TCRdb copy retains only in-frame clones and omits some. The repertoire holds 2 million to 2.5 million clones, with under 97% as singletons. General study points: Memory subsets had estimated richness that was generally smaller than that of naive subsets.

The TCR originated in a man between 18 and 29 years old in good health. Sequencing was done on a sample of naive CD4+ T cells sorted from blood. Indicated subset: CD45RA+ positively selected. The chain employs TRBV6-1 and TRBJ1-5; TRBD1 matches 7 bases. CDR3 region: CASRETGGNQPQHF. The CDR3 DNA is TGTGCCAGCAGAGAAACAGGGGGCAATCAGCCCCAGCATTTT.